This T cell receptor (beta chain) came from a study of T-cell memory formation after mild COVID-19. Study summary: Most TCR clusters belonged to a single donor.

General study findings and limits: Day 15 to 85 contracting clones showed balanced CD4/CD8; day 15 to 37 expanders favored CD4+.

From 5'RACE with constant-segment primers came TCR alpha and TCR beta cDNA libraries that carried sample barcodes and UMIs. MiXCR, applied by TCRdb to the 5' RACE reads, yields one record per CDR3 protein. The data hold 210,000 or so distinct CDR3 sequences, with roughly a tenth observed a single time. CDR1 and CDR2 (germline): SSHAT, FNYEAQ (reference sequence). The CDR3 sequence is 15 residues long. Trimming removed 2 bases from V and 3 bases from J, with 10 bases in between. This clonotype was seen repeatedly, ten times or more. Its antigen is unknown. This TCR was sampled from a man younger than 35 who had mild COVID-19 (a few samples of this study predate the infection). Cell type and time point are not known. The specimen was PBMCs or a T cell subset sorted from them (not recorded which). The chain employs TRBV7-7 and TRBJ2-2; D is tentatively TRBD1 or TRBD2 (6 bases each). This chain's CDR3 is CASSLRGGYTGELFF. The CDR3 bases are TGTGCCAGCAGCTTAAGAGGGGGGTACACCGGGGAGCTGTTTTTT.